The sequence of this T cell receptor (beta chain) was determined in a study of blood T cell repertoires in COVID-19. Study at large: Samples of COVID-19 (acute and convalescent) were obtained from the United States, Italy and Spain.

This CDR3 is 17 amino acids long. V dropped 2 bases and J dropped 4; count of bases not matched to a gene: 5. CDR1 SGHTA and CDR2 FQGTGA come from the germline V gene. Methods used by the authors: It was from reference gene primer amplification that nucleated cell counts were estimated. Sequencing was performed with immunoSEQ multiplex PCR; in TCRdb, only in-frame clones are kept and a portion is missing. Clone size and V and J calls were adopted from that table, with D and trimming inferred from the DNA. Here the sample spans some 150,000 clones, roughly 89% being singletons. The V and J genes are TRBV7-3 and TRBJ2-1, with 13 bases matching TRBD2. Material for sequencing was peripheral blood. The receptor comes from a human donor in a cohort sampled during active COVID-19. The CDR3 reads CASSLGGTSGEYNEQFF. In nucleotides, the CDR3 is TGTGCCAGCAGCTTAGGTGGGACTAGCGGGGAATACAATGAGCAGTTCTTC.